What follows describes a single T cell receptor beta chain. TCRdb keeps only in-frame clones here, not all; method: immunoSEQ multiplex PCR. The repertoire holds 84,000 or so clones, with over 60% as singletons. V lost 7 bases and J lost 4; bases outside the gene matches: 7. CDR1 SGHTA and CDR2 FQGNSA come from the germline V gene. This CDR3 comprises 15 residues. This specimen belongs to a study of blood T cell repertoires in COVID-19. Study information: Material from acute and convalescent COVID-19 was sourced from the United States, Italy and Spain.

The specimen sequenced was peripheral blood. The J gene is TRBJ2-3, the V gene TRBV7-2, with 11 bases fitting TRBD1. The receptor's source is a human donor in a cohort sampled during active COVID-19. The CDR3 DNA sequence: TGTGCCAGCATCAAGGACAGGGGGCGCGCAGATACGCAGTATTTT. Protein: CASIKDRGRADTQYF.